The 16 T cell receptor beta chains reported below all come from one sample, sequenced in a study of CD8 T cells in Susac syndrome. Roughly 0.45 to 1 ug RNA was reverse transcribed with random hexamers. Via MiXCR, TCRdb re-called the immunoSEQ multiplex PCR reads, giving one row per CDR3 protein. The sample shows over 140,000 distinct CDR3 sequences, 85% to 95% of them seen only once. The specimen was CD4+ T cells from PBMCs. The receptors derive from a human donor with Susac syndrome.

The chain recombines TRBV20-1 with TRBJ2-5; 7 bases align to TRBD2. There are 14 residues in the CDR3. The junction had 16 bases not matched to a gene; V was cut back by 5 bases and J by 10 bases. Germline V CDR1 and CDR2: DFQATT, SNEGSKA (reference sequence). CDR3: CSAEMAGVGRDQYF. The CDR3 DNA reads as TGCAGTGCTGAGATGGCGGGAGTGGGGCGGGACCAGTACTTC.

The V and J genes are TRBV28 and TRBJ2-2, with D possibly called TRBD1 or TRBD2 (5 bases each). CDR1 is MDHEN, CDR2 SYDVKM, per germline. The CDR3 totals 15 residues. V dropped 4 bases and J dropped 0 bases, with 9 bases sitting between them. CDR3 protein: CASSWDGSNTGELFF. CDR3 DNA: TGTGCCAGCAGTTGGGACGGCTCGAACACCGGGGAGCTGTTTTTT.

The V and J genes are TRBV7-9 and TRBJ1-4, with no clear D. The CDR3 totals 14 residues. Trimming left V 4 bases short and J 5 bases short, with 11 bases between. CDR1 is SEHNR, CDR2 FQNEAQ, per germline (reference sequence). For the CDR3, the DNA is TGTGCCAGCAGCTCCATGATACTGAATGAAAAACTGTTTTTT. Translating gives CASSSMILNEKLFF.

This chain connects TRBV7-9 to TRBJ1-1, with D uncertain. CDR1 and CDR2 (germline): SEHNR, FQNEAQ (reference sequence). V was pared by 1 base and J by 5 bases, with 17 bases between. CDR3 size: 16 residues. The CDR3 DNA sequence: TGTGCCAGCAGCTTAGGAAAGGTGGCGGGGTGGACTGAAGCTTTCTTT. As protein: CASSLGKVAGWTEAFF.

CDR3 in amino acids: CAWSLWSMDSAVLTF. The CDR3 DNA follows: TGTGCCTGGAGTCTATGGTCTATGGACTCCGCCGTCCTGACTTTC. The chain has TRBV30 and TRBJ2-6, with a weak D call TRBD2 (5 bases). V was trimmed by 2 bases and J by 12 bases, leaving 20 bases between them. Per the germline V gene, CDR1 is GTSNPN and CDR2 is SVGIG (reference sequence). The CDR3 contains 15 residues.

The chain uses TRBV6-5 and TRBJ2-5; no firm D call. The CDR3 is 13 amino acids. V lost 6 bases to trimming and J lost 4 bases, with 12 bases between them. CDR1 is MNHEY, CDR2 SVGAGI, per germline. The CDR3 loop is CASSQRARETQYF. CDR3 DNA: TGTGCCAGCAGCCAACGTGCGAGAGAGACCCAGTACTTC.

The chain combines TRBV15 with TRBJ2-3; D uncertain. The CDR3 totals 16 residues. CDR1 LNHNV and CDR2 YYDKDF come from the germline V gene (reference sequence). V was pared by 3 bases and J by 0 bases, with 13 bases between. The DNA of the CDR3 is TGTGCCACCAGCAGCCGAAGGACGGTCAGCACAGATACGCAGTATTTT. Its translation: CATSSRRTVSTDTQYF.

The chain recombines TRBV6-2 or TRBV6-3 with TRBJ1-2, with 7 positions matching TRBD1. CDR1 MNHEY and CDR2 SVGEGT come from the germline V gene. V lost 2 bases, J lost 0 bases, and 9 bases stayed unmatched. The CDR3 runs to 17 residues. This chain's CDR3 is CASSYRGQAPANYGYTF. In nucleotides, the CDR3 is TGTGCCAGCAGTTACCGAGGACAGGCCCCAGCTAACTATGGCTACACCTTC.

V is TRBV14 and J is TRBJ1-4; a possible D gene is TRBD1 (5 bases). This CDR3 comprises 15 residues. The germline V gene encodes CDR1 SGHDN and CDR2 FVKESK. V was pared by 4 bases and J by 7 bases, with 16 bases between. This CDR3 reads CASSRYRDVREKLFF. CDR3 coding DNA: TGTGCCAGCAGCCGTTACCGGGACGTACGTGAAAAACTGTTTTTT.

The chain recombines TRBV5-4 with TRBJ2-5, with a possible D match to TRBD2 (6 bases). Germline CDR1 is SGHNT and CDR2 is YYREEE (reference sequence). Trimming cost V 4 bases and J 1 base, with 11 bases left between them. CDR3 length equals 14 residues. In DNA form, the CDR3 reads TGTGCCAGCAGCCAGACTAGAGGCCAAGAGACCCAGTACTTC. Its protein product is CASSQTRGQETQYF.

The CDR3 sequence is CAWRLTGRMVHSYGYTF. The CDR3 DNA is TGTGCCTGGAGGTTAACGGGACGGATGGTCCACTCCTATGGCTACACCTTC. This chain joins TRBV30 and TRBJ1-2; possibly TRBD1 for D (5 bases). The germline V and J ends were trimmed by 3 bases and 4 bases, with 24 bases remaining between them. This CDR3 spans 17 amino acids. Germline CDR1 is GTSNPN and CDR2 is SVGIG (reference sequence).

The rearrangement links TRBV12-3 or TRBV12-4 to TRBJ2-1; 14 bases align to TRBD2. This CDR3 has 20 residues. Trimming removed 5 bases from V and 4 bases from J; junction bases left unmatched: 16. The CDR3 DNA is TGTGCCAGCAGTCTCCAGGGGATGGCAAGACTAGCGGGAGGGTACAATGAGCAGTTCTTC. This encodes CASSLQGMARLAGGYNEQFF.

The chain couples TRBV6-5 to TRBJ1-5, with D possibly TRBD1 on 5 matching bases. The V and J ends lost 5 bases and 2 bases respectively, with 13 bases between them. The CDR3 extends over 15 amino acids. Germline V gene sequence: CDR1 MNHEY, CDR2 SVGAGI. The CDR3 here is CASSGQGDGNQPQHF. The CDR3 DNA reads as TGTGCCAGCAGTGGCCAGGGTGATGGCAATCAGCCCCAGCATTTT.

This chain joins TRBV2 and TRBJ2-1, with 13 nucleotides matching TRBD2. The trim removed 4 bases at V and 8 bases at J, leaving 5 bases unmatched. CDR1 SNHLY and CDR2 FYNNEI come from the germline V gene. This CDR3 contains 15 residues. CDR3 sequence: CASSAGTSGVHEQFF. CDR3 sequence (DNA): TGTGCCAGCAGTGCCGGGACTAGCGGGGTTCATGAGCAGTTCTTC.

The rearrangement joins TRBV28 to TRBJ1-2, with D maybe TRBD1 (6 bases). This CDR3 has 14 residues. V dropped 6 bases and J dropped 3 bases, with 14 bases sitting between them. Germline V gives CDR1 MDHEN, CDR2 SYDVKM. This CDR3 is CASSGPDSHYGYTF. The CDR3 DNA reads TGTGCCAGCAGCGGCCCGGACAGCCACTATGGCTACACCTTC.

The chain recombines TRBV6-6 with TRBJ2-7; 8 bases agree with TRBD2. Germline CDR1 MNHNY, CDR2 SVGAGI (reference sequence). The CDR3 is 15 amino acids. Trimming cost V 7 bases and J 3 bases; bases outside gene matches: 11. CDR3 nucleotides: TGTGCCAGCACCCGACGGGGGGGCATTGGCTACGAGCAGTACTTC. Translation gives CASTRRGGIGYEQYF.